A selection of T cell receptor beta chains follows, all from one sample in a study of blood T cell repertoires in COVID-19. The repertoire was sequenced with immunoSEQ multiplex PCR; TCRdb's copy has only in-frame clones and lacks some. The table shows about 370,000 clones, with approximately 87% occurring only once. Sequencing was performed on peripheral blood. These TCRs come from a young woman with COVID-19, enrolled during active disease. CDR3s include the opening cysteine and the closing phenylalanine or tryptophan. Each record gives: V gene, J gene, CDR3 protein.

TRBV2	TRBJ2-7	CASSSQGPFNEQYF
TRBV28	TRBJ2-7	CASSGTGTGAYEQYF
TRBV11-3	TRBJ2-1	CASSSDRYEQFF
TRBV11-3	TRBJ1-1	CASSTGTVNTEAFF
TRBV4-1	TRBJ2-3	CASSLGTGRTDTQYF
TRBV14	TRBJ2-3	CASSQARSTDTQYF
TRBV9	TRBJ2-2	CASSVKGLDTGELFF
TRBV28	TRBJ2-2	CASSPGLAGTGELFF
TRBV2	TRBJ2-2	CASSGGASGMPGELFF
TRBV5-1	TRBJ2-3	CASSLAGRTGTPDTQYF
TRBV2	TRBJ2-3	CASSEEGGGDTQYF